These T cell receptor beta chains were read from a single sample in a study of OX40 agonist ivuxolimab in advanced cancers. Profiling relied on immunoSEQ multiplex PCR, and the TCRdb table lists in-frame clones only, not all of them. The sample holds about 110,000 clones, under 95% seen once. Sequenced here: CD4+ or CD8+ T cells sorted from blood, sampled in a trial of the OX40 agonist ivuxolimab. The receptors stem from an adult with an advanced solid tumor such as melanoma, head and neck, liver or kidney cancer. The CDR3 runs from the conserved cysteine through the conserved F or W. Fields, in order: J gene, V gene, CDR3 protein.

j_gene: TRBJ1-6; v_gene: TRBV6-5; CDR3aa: CASSRTALNSPLHF
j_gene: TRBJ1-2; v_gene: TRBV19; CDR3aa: CASSPAGGHYGYTF
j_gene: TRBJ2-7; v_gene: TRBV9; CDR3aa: CASSVADISDEQYF
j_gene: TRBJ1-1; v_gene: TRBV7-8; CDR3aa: CASSFTGGDEAFF
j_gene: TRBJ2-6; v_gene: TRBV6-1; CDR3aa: CASSFQTGANVLTF
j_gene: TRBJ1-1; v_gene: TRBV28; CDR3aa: CASSPHGRVGAGTEAFF
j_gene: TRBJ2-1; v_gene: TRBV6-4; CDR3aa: CASSDKSGSGNEQFF
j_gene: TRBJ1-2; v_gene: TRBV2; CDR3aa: CASSPGLGGNYGYTF
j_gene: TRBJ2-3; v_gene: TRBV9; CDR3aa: CASSSGQGRTDTQYF
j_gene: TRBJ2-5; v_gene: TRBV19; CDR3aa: CASSAGTGVVGETQYF
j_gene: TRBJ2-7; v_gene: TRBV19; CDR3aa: CASSIRQGQYEQYF
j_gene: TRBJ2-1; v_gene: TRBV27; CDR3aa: CASSLSGSAYNEQFF
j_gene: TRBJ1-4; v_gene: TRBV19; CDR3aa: CASSIGGPPGEKLFF
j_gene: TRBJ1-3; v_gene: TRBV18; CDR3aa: CASSPSEGSGNTIYF
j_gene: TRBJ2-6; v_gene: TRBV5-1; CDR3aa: CASSLSGANVLTF
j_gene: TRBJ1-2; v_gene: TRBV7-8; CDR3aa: CASSLDRGRNGYTF
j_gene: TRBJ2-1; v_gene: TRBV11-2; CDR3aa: CASSLGQGREQFF
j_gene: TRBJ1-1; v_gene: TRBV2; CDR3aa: CASILNRNTEAFF
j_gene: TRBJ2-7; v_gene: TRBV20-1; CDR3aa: CSAGDYEQYF
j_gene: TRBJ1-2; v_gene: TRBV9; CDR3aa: CASTPLGGSYGYTF
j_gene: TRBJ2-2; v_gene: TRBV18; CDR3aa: CASSPRVSNTGELFF
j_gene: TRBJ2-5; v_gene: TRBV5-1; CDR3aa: CASSLELVQETQYF
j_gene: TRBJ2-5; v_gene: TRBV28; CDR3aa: CASSLGTETQYF
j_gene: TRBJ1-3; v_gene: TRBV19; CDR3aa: CASSIAKVAGNTIYF
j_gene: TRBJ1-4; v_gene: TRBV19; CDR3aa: CASSIRQGAREKLFF
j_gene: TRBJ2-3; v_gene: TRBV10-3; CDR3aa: CAISESLGQATSTDTQYF
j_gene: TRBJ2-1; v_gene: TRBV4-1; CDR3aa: CASSLQSGTTYNEQFF
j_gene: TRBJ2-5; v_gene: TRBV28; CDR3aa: CASSPDRGLEETQYF
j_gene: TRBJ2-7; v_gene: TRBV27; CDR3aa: CASSLGDRGLSYEQYF
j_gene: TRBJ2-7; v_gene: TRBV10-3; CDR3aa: CAISQGFYEQYF
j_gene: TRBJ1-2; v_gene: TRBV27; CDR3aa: CASSYKGQGHYGYTF
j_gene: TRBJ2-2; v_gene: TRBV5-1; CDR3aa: CASSLAVGGINTGELFF
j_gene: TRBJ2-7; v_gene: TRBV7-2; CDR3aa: CASSSSVTTMYEQYF
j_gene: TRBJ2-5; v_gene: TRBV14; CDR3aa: CASSQITSGRAQYF
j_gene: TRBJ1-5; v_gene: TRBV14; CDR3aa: CASSQVQGEPQHF
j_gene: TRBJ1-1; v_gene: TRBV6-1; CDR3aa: CASSGPGQQAFF
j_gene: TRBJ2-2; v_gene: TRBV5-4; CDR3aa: CASSSGSTRTPAGELFF